This TCR beta chain is drawn from a study of control samples from healthy donors and cancer patients. Using immunoSEQ multiplex PCR, the repertoire was profiled, and TCRdb retains in-frame clones only, with some absent. The sample yields roughly 170,000 clones, around 92% seen once. Trimming took 3 bases from V and 2 from J; bases not matched to a gene: 11. The CDR3 has 20 amino acids. CDR1 is MGHRA, CDR2 YSYEKL, per germline. The V and J genes are TRBV4-1 and TRBJ2-1, with 15 nucleotides matching TRBD2. The TCR originated in a woman between 35 and 50 years old in good health. The sample taken for sequencing was blood. This chain's CDR3 is CASSQGRTSGGALTYNEQFF. The CDR3 coding sequence is TGCGCCAGCAGCCAGGGGAGGACTAGCGGGGGGGCCCTAACCTACAATGAGCAGTTCTTC.